These T cell receptor beta chains were read from a single sample in a study of blood T cell repertoires in COVID-19. This table comes from immunoSEQ multiplex PCR, and its TCRdb copy is limited to in-frame clones, with some not included. The repertoire holds around 130,000 clones, with about 74% as singletons. The sequenced material came from peripheral blood. The receptors stem from a human donor in a cohort sampled during active COVID-19. CDR3s include the opening cysteine and the closing phenylalanine or tryptophan. The D gene is left open where the match is weak. Part of the rows lack a size; the others show once, few, many or a class for expanded clones.

J: TRBJ1-1; D: NA; V: TRBV5-1; size: once; CDR3: CAKGETFF; DNA: TGCGCCAAGGGGGAGACTTTCTTT
J: TRBJ2-3; D: TRBD2; V: TRBV13; size: NA; CDR3: CASSLELREVTDTQYF; DNA: TGTGCCAGCAGCTTAGAACTGCGGGAGGTCACAGATACGCAGTATTTT
J: TRBJ2-3; D: NA; V: TRBV11-2; size: NA; CDR3: CASSLVSGTDTQYF; DNA: TGTGCCAGCAGCTTAGTATCGGGGACAGATACGCAGTATTTT
J: TRBJ2-3; D: TRBD2; V: TRBV7-8; size: NA; CDR3: CASSGSGRVTDTQYF; DNA: TGTGCCAGCAGCGGTAGCGGGAGAGTAACAGATACGCAGTATTTT
J: TRBJ1-1; D: NA; V: TRBV19; size: NA; CDR3: CASSIVQDTEAFF; DNA: TGTGCCAGTAGTATAGTCCAGGACACTGAAGCTTTCTTT
J: TRBJ1-6; D: NA; V: TRBV6-5; size: few; CDR3: CASSTGNSPLHF; DNA: TGTGCCAGCAGTACAGGGAATTCACCCCTCCACTTT
J: TRBJ1-2; D: NA; V: TRBV6-5; size: few; CDR3: CASSPGGVNYGYTF; DNA: TGTGCCAGCAGCCCCGGAGGGGTAAACTATGGCTACACCTTC
J: TRBJ2-7; D: NA; V: TRBV19; size: NA; CDR3: CASSMFQSYEQYF; DNA: TGTGCCAGTAGTATGTTTCAATCCTACGAGCAGTACTTC
J: TRBJ2-3; D: TRBD2; V: TRBV4-2; size: NA; CDR3: CASSPSSSGMSDTQYF; DNA: TGTGCCAGCAGCCCTTCCTCTAGCGGGATGTCAGATACGCAGTATTTT
J: TRBJ1-4; D: TRBD1; V: TRBV5-1; size: NA; CDR3: CASSPGQGPTNEKLFF; DNA: TGCGCCAGCAGCCCGGGACAGGGCCCCACTAATGAAAAACTGTTTTTT
J: TRBJ2-7; D: NA; V: TRBV24-1; size: NA; CDR3: CATSDQRSSYEQYF; DNA: TGTGCCACCAGTGATCAAAGGAGCTCCTACGAGCAGTACTTC
J: TRBJ2-7; D: TRBD2; V: TRBV29-1; size: NA; CDR3: CSVGGREGGTYEQYF; DNA: TGCAGCGTTGGGGGGAGGGAAGGCGGTACCTACGAGCAGTACTTC
J: TRBJ2-7; D: TRBD1; V: TRBV7-9; size: NA; CDR3: CASSPGQGNSYEQYF; DNA: TGTGCCAGCAGCCCGGGACAGGGAAACTCCTACGAGCAGTACTTC
J: TRBJ1-2; D: TRBD1; V: TRBV6-2/TRBV6-3; size: medium-sized; CDR3: CASSYDRANYGYTF; DNA: TGTGCCAGCAGTTACGACAGGGCTAACTATGGCTACACCTTC
J: TRBJ1-6; D: NA; V: TRBV7-8; size: NA; CDR3: CASSLATGTSPLHF; DNA: TGTGCCAGCAGCTTAGCTACAGGGACTTCACCCCTCCACTTT
J: TRBJ2-6; D: TRBD1; V: TRBV7-9; size: NA; CDR3: CASSSGTGQGSGANVLTF; DNA: TGTGCCAGCAGCTCTGGGACAGGGCAGGGATCTGGGGCCAACGTCCTGACTTTC
J: TRBJ2-6; D: TRBD1; V: TRBV6-1; size: once; CDR3: CASSDLTGVNGANVLTF; DNA: TGTGCCAGCAGTGACTTGACAGGGGTCAATGGGGCCAACGTCCTGACTTTC
J: TRBJ2-7; D: TRBD1; V: TRBV7-9; size: NA; CDR3: CASSLAQGAEDEQYF; DNA: TGTGCCAGCAGCTTGGCACAGGGGGCCGAGGACGAGCAGTACTTC
J: TRBJ1-1; D: NA; V: TRBV18; size: NA; CDR3: CASSPQGVGNTEAFF; DNA: TGTGCCAGCTCACCCCAGGGTGTAGGGAACACTGAAGCTTTCTTT
J: TRBJ1-2; D: TRBD1; V: TRBV6-5; size: NA; CDR3: CASISDRGRGYGYTF; DNA: TGTGCCAGCATTTCGGACAGGGGGCGAGGCTATGGCTACACCTTC
J: TRBJ1-2; D: NA; V: TRBV4-2; size: few; CDR3: CASSQVGGDGYTF; DNA: TGTGCCAGCAGCCAAGTTGGGGGCGATGGCTACACCTTC
J: TRBJ2-7; D: NA; V: TRBV5-1; size: NA; CDR3: CASSLGSGRYEQYF; DNA: TGCGCCAGCAGCTTGGGGTCAGGCAGGTACGAGCAGTACTTC
J: TRBJ2-2; D: NA; V: TRBV6-5; size: NA; CDR3: CASSYSWQANTGELFF; DNA: TGTGCCAGCAGTTACTCTTGGCAAGCGAACACCGGGGAGCTGTTTTTT
J: TRBJ2-7; D: TRBD2; V: TRBV4-1; size: once; CDR3: CASSPGTSGYEQYF; DNA: TGCGCCAGCAGCCCTGGGACTAGCGGCTACGAGCAGTACTTC
J: TRBJ2-4; D: NA; V: TRBV21-1; size: NA; CDR3: CASSDGTVGESIQYF; DNA: TGTGCCAGCAGCGACGGGACAGTAGGGGAGAGCATTCAGTACTTC
J: TRBJ1-5; D: NA; V: TRBV19; size: NA; CDR3: CASSIDGGRGGYSNQPQHF; DNA: TGTGCCAGTAGTATAGACGGGGGAAGGGGGGGTTATAGCAATCAGCCCCAGCATTTT
J: TRBJ2-7; D: NA; V: TRBV11-2; size: NA; CDR3: CASSYPDEQYF; DNA: TGTGCCAGCAGCTATCCGGACGAGCAGTACTTC
J: TRBJ2-7; D: TRBD2; V: TRBV7-9; size: NA; CDR3: CASSPSTSGFYEQYF; DNA: TGTGCCAGCAGCCCCTCGACTAGCGGATTCTACGAGCAGTACTTC
J: TRBJ1-1; D: NA; V: TRBV27; size: NA; CDR3: CASSIQGMNTEAFF; DNA: TGTGCCAGCAGCATACAGGGAATGAACACTGAAGCTTTCTTT
J: TRBJ2-7; D: NA; V: TRBV15; size: NA; CDR3: CATSSSGQDSYEQYF; DNA: TGTGCCACCAGCAGCTCGGGACAAGACTCCTACGAGCAGTACTTC
J: TRBJ1-4; D: NA; V: TRBV19; size: once; CDR3: CASSKTATNEKLFF; DNA: TGTGCCAGTAGTAAGACAGCAACTAATGAAAAACTGTTTTTT
J: TRBJ2-7; D: NA; V: TRBV6-6; size: medium-sized; CDR3: CASSYSSSGGLYEQYF; DNA: TGTGCCAGCAGTTACTCGTCTTCCGGCGGACTCTACGAGCAGTACTTC
J: TRBJ2-7; D: NA; V: TRBV4-1; size: few; CDR3: CASSHERQYEQYF; DNA: TGCGCCAGCAGCCATGAGAGACAATACGAGCAGTACTTC
J: TRBJ1-1; D: TRBD1; V: TRBV11-2; size: NA; CDR3: CASSLWTGGMDTEAFF; DNA: TGTGCCAGCAGCCTCTGGACAGGGGGAATGGACACTGAAGCTTTCTTT
J: TRBJ1-2; D: TRBD1; V: TRBV27; size: NA; CDR3: CASRGTGQGYGYTF; DNA: TGTGCCAGCAGGGGAACGGGACAGGGCTATGGCTACACCTTC
J: TRBJ1-1; D: TRBD1; V: TRBV29-1; size: NA; CDR3: CSVLTGGSTEAFF; DNA: TGCAGCGTTTTGACAGGGGGAAGCACTGAAGCTTTCTTT
J: TRBJ2-7; D: NA; V: TRBV3-1/TRBV3-2; size: NA; CDR3: CASSPALISYEQYF; DNA: TGTGCCAGCAGCCCAGCGTTGATCTCCTACGAGCAGTACTTC
J: TRBJ2-7; D: TRBD2; V: TRBV7-8; size: NA; CDR3: CASSSAQSGSLYEQYF; DNA: TGTGCCAGCAGCTCCGCCCAAAGCGGGAGTTTATACGAGCAGTACTTC
J: TRBJ1-1; D: NA; V: TRBV5-8; size: NA; CDR3: CASSLVYSMNTEAFF; DNA: TGTGCCAGCAGCTTGGTTTACAGCATGAACACTGAAGCTTTCTTT
J: TRBJ2-5; D: TRBD2; V: TRBV10-3; size: NA; CDR3: CAISALAAQETQYF; DNA: TGTGCCATCAGTGCACTAGCGGCCCAAGAGACCCAGTACTTC
J: TRBJ1-1; D: TRBD1; V: TRBV28; size: NA; CDR3: CASSNRQGAGTEAFF; DNA: TGTGCCAGCAGTAACAGACAGGGGGCTGGGACTGAAGCTTTCTTT
J: TRBJ2-7; D: TRBD1; V: TRBV28; size: once; CDR3: CASTVSGTGWVEQYF; DNA: TGTGCCAGCACTGTCTCCGGGACAGGGTGGGTCGAGCAGTACTTC
J: TRBJ1-1; D: NA; V: TRBV20-1; size: NA; CDR3: CSASLGAPEAFF; DNA: TGCAGTGCTAGTCTAGGGGCCCCTGAAGCTTTCTTT
J: TRBJ2-6; D: TRBD1; V: TRBV27; size: NA; CDR3: CASSPGTGYGANVLTF; DNA: TGTGCCAGCAGTCCCGGGACAGGATATGGGGCCAACGTCCTGACTTTC
J: TRBJ2-7; D: TRBD1; V: TRBV30; size: NA; CDR3: CAWSAKQGVRYEQYF; DNA: TGTGCCTGGAGTGCAAAACAGGGGGTGCGGTACGAGCAGTACTTC
J: TRBJ1-2; D: NA; V: TRBV13; size: NA; CDR3: CASSLPQYGYTF; DNA: TGTGCCAGCAGCTTACCACAGTATGGCTACACCTTC
J: TRBJ1-4; D: NA; V: TRBV6-4; size: NA; CDR3: CASSDSILEDEKLFF; DNA: TGTGCCAGCAGTGACTCTATACTGGAGGATGAAAAACTGTTTTTT
J: TRBJ2-7; D: TRBD2; V: TRBV27; size: NA; CDR3: CASSLAGVEQYF; DNA: TGTGCCAGCAGTTTAGCGGGAGTTGAGCAGTACTTC